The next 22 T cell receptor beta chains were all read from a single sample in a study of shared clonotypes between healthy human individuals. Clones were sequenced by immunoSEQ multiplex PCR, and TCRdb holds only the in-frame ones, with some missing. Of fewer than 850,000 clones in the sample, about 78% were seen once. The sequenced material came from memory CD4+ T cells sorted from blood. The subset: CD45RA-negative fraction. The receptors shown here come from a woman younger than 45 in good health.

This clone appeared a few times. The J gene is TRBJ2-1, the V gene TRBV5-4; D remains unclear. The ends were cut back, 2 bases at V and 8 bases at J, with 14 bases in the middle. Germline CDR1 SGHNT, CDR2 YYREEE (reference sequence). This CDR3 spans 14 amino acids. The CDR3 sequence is CASSLLEGSHEQFF. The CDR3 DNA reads TGTGCCAGCAGCTTATTAGAAGGGTCGCATGAGCAGTTCTTC.

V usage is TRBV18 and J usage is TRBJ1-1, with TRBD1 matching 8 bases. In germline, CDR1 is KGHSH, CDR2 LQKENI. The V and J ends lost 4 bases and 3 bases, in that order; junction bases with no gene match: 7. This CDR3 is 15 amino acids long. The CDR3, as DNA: TGTGCCAGCTCACAAATCGGACAGGGTGACACTGAAGCTTTCTTT. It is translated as CASSQIGQGDTEAFF.

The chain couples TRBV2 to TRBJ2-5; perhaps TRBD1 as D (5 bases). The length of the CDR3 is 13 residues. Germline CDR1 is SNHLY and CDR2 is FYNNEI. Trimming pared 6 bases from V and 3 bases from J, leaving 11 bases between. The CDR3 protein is CASSDSQEETQYF. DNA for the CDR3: TGTGCCAGCAGCGACAGTCAAGAAGAGACCCAGTACTTC.

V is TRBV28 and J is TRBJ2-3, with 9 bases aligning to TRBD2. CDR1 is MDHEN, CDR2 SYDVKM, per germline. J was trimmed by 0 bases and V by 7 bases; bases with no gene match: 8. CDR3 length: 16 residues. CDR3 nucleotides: TGTGCCAGCACCTACGCGGGGGGGTATAGCACAGATACGCAGTATTTT. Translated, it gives CASTYAGGYSTDTQYF.

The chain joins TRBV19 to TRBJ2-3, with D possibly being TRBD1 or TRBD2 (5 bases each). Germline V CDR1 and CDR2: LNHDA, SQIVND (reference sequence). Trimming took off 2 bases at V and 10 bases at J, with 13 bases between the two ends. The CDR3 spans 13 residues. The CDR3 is CASSITGPSSQYF. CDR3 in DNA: TGTGCCAGTAGTATAACGGGACCCTCCTCGCAGTATTTT.

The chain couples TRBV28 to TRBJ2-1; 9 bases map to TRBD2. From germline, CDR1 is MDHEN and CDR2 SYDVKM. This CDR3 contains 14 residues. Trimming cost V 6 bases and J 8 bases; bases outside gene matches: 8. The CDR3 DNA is TGTGCCAGCAGACGAGCGGGAGGTACAGATGAGCAGTTCTTC. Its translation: CASRRAGGTDEQFF. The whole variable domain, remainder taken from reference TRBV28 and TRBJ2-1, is DVKVTQSSRYLVKRTGEKVFLECVQDMDHENMFWYRQDPGLGLRLIYFSYDVKMKEKGDIPEGYSVSREKKERFSLILESASTNQTSMYLCASRRAGGTDEQFFGPGTRLTVL.

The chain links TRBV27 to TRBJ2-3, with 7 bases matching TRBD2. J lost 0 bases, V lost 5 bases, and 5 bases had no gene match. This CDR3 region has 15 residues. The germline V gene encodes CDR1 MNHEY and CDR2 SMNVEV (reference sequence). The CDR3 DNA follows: TGTGCCAGCAGTACCGGGAGGCTGAGCACAGATACGCAGTATTTT. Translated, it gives CASSTGRLSTDTQYF.

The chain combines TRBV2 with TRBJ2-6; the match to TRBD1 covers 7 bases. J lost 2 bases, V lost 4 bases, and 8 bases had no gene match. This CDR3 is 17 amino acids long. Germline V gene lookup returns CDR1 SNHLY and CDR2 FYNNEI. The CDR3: CASSAETGSPGANVLTF. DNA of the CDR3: TGTGCCAGCAGTGCCGAGACAGGGTCCCCTGGGGCCAACGTCCTGACTTTC.

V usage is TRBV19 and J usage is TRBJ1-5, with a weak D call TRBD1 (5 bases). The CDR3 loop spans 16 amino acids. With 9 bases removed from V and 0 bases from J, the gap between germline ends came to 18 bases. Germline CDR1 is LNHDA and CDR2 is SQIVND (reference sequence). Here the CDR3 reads CASKAYGANSNQPQHF. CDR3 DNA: TGTGCCAGCAAGGCCTACGGGGCAAATAGCAATCAGCCCCAGCATTTT. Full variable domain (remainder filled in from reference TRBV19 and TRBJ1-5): DGGITQSPKYLFRKEGQNVTLSCEQNLNHDAMYWYRQDPGQGLRLIYYSQIVNDFQKGDIAEGYSVSREKKESFPLTVTSAQKNPTAFYLCASKAYGANSNQPQHFGDGTRLSIL.

The chain's CDR3 is CASSPTGGYGNQPQHF. The DNA for the CDR3 is TGTGCCAGCAGCCCTACAGGGGGCTATGGCAATCAGCCCCAGCATTTT. The V call is TRBV7-6, the J call TRBJ1-5; 9 nucleotides match TRBD1. The V gene's germline CDR1 is SGHVS and CDR2 FNYEAQ. V lost 5 bases and J lost 2; bases outside the gene matches: 7. There are 16 residues in the CDR3.

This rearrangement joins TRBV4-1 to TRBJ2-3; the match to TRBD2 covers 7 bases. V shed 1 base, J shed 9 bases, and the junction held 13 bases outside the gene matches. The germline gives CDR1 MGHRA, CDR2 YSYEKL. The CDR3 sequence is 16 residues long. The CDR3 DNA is TGCGCCAGCAGCCAAGTCGGGCGGGAGATCGGTCGGACGCAGTATTTT. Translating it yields CASSQVGREIGRTQYF.

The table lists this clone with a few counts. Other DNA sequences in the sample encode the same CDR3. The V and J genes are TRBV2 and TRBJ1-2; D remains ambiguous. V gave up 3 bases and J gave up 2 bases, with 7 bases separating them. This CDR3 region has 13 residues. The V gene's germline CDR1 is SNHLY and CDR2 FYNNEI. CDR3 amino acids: CASSDSLNYGYTF. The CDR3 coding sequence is TGTGCCAGCAGTGACAGCTTAAACTATGGCTACACCTTC.

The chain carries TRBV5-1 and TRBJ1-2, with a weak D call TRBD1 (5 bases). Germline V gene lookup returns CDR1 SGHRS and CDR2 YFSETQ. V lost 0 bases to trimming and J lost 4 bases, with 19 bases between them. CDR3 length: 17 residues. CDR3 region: CASSLDAGQGAVYGYTF. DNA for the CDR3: TGCGCCAGCAGCTTGGATGCTGGGCAGGGTGCTGTCTATGGCTACACCTTC.

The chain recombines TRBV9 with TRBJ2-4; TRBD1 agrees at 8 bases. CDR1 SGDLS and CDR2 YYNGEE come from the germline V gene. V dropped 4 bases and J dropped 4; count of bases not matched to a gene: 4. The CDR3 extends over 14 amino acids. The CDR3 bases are TGTGCCAGCAGCCCAGGGGGCTCGAAAAACATTCAGTACTTC. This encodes CASSPGGSKNIQYF.

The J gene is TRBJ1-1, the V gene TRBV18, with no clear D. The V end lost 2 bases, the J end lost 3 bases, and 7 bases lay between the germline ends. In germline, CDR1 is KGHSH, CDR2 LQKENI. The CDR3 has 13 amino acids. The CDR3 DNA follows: TGTGCCAGCTCACCAGGAAGGTACACTGAAGCTTTCTTT. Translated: CASSPGRYTEAFF. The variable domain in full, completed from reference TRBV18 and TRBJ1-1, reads NAGVMQNPRHLVRRRGQEARLRCSPMKGHSHVYWYRQLPEEGLKFMVYLQKENIIDESGMPKERFSAEFPKEGPSILRIQQVVRGDSAAYFCASSPGRYTEAFFGQGTRLTVV.

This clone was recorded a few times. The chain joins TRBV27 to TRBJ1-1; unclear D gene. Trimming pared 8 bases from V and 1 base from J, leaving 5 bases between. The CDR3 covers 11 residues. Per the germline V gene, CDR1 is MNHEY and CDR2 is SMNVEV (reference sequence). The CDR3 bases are TGTGCCAGCCGCAGGAACACTGAAGCTTTCTTT. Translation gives CASRRNTEAFF.

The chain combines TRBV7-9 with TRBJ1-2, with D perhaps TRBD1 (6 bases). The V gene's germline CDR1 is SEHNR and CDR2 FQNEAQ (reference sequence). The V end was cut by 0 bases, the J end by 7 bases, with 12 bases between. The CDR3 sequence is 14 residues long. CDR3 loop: CASSLAGAGSGYTF. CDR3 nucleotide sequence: TGTGCCAGCAGCTTAGCGGGGGCGGGAAGTGGCTACACCTTC.

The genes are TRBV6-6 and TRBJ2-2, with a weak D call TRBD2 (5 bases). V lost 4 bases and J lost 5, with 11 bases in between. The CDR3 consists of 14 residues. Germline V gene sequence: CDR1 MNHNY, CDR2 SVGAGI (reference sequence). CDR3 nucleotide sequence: TGTGCCAGCAGTTTGCTAGCTGGGACCGGGGAGCTGTTTTTT. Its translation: CASSLLAGTGELFF.

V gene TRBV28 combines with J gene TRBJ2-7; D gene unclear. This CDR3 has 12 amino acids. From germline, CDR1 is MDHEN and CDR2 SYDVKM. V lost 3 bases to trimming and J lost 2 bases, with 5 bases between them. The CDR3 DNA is TGTGCCAGCAGTTTCCAAGCCTACGAGCAGTACTTC. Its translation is CASSFQAYEQYF.

The CDR3 protein is CASSLALGSRAAFF. Written as DNA, the CDR3 is TGTGCCAGCAGCTTAGCGCTGGGGTCAAGGGCAGCTTTCTTT. The V gene is TRBV7-9, the J gene TRBJ1-1; D is undetermined. V was shortened by 0 bases and J by 10 bases, with 15 bases between the two germline ends. The CDR3 length is 14 residues. CDR1 is SEHNR, CDR2 FQNEAQ, per germline (reference sequence). Complete variable domain (other parts from reference TRBV7-9 and TRBJ1-1): DTGVSQNPRHKITKRGQNVTFRCDPISEHNRLYWYRQTLGQGPEFLTYFQNEAQLEKSRLLSDRFSAERPKGSFSTLEIQRTEQGDSAMYLCASSLALGSRAAFFGQGTRLTVV.

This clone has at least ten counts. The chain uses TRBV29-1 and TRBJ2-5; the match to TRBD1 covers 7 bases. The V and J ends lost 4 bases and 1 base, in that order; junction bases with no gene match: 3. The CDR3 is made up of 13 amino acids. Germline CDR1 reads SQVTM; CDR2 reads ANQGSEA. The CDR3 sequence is CSVVGGIQETQYF. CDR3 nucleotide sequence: TGCAGCGTTGTAGGGGGCATCCAAGAGACCCAGTACTTC.

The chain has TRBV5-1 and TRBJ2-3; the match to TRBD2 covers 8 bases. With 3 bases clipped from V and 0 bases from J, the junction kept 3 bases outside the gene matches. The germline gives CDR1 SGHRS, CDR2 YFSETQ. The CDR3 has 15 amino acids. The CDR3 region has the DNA TGCGCCAGCAGCTCGGGAGGGCTTAGCACAGATACGCAGTATTTT. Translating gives CASSSGGLSTDTQYF.